A selection of T cell receptor beta chains follows, all from one sample in a study of T cell responses to AZD1222 COVID-19 vaccine. Sequencing used immunoSEQ multiplex PCR; TCRdb keeps in-frame clones, though not all of them. This table has about 88,000 clones, about 92% appearing once. Sequencing used peripheral blood, obtained on day 0 of AZD1222 vaccination. The receptor set was obtained from an adult in good health. The CDR3 runs from the conserved cysteine through the conserved F or W. The D gene is left open where the match is weak. Clone size is shown for a subset of rows, as once, few, many or a class of expanded clone.

TRBD1	TRBJ1-5	TRBV6-4	few	CANASNRGYQPQHF	TGTGCCAACGCCAGCAACAGGGGCTATCAGCCCCAGCATTTT
NA	TRBJ1-3	TRBV9	NA	CASSVQGIYGNTIYF	TGTGCCAGCAGCGTACAGGGAATTTACGGAAACACCATATATTTT
TRBD1	TRBJ2-2	TRBV10-3	NA	CAIRTGTGMGSTGELFF	TGTGCCATCAGAACCGGGACAGGGATGGGGAGCACCGGGGAGCTGTTTTTT
TRBD2	TRBJ2-2	TRBV29-1	few	CSVIPSGSEVTGELFF	TGCAGCGTTATTCCTAGCGGGAGTGAGGTCACCGGGGAGCTGTTTTTT
TRBD1	TRBJ1-2	TRBV4-1	NA	CASSQAPGQGHYGYTF	TGCGCCAGCAGCCAAGCCCCCGGACAGGGCCACTATGGCTACACCTTC
NA	TRBJ1-2	TRBV9	NA	CASSEGTAIANYGYTF	TGTGCCAGCAGCGAGGGGACTGCGATAGCTAACTATGGCTACACCTTC
NA	TRBJ2-2	TRBV28	NA	CASRGGTSYFTGELFF	TGTGCCAGCAGGGGGGGAACTAGTTACTTTACCGGGGAGCTGTTTTTT
NA	TRBJ1-1	TRBV4-1	NA	CASSQVRGKGAEAFF	TGCGCCAGCAGCCAGGTTAGGGGAAAGGGCGCTGAAGCTTTCTTT
NA	TRBJ1-5	TRBV28	NA	CASSLKQGLQPQHF	TGTGCCAGCAGTTTGAAACAAGGCTTGCAGCCCCAGCATTTT
NA	TRBJ2-1	TRBV6-5	NA	CASGSWGNEQFF	TGTGCCAGCGGGAGTTGGGGGAATGAGCAGTTCTTC
NA	TRBJ2-7	TRBV27	NA	CASSRLGPYEQYF	TGTGCCAGCAGCCGTTTAGGGCCTTACGAGCAGTACTTC
NA	TRBJ2-5	TRBV7-9	NA	CASSLGGIQETQYF	TGTGCCAGCAGCTTGGGCGGGATTCAAGAGACCCAGTACTTC
NA	TRBJ1-5	TRBV27	NA	CASSLGVQGSDQPQHF	TGTGCCAGCAGTTTAGGGGTGCAGGGCAGCGATCAGCCCCAGCATTTT
NA	TRBJ2-3	TRBV24-1	NA	CATSGWAGDTQYF	TGTGCCACCAGTGGTTGGGCTGGGGATACGCAGTATTTT
NA	TRBJ2-7	TRBV5-6	NA	CASSDWSGVLYEQYF	TGTGCCAGCAGCGATTGGTCGGGGGTCCTCTACGAGCAGTACTTC
NA	TRBJ2-5	TRBV28	NA	CASSPDRLYQETQYF	TGTGCCAGCAGTCCGGACAGACTCTACCAAGAGACCCAGTACTTC
TRBD1	TRBJ2-7	TRBV23-1	NA	CATSDRGNDEQYF	TGCGCCACCAGCGACAGGGGGAACGACGAGCAGTACTTC
TRBD1	TRBJ1-6	TRBV27	once	CASTPSTGSSPLHF	TGTGCCAGCACTCCATCGACAGGGAGTTCACCCCTCCACTTT
TRBD1	TRBJ2-7	TRBV7-6	NA	CASSLEGGSSYEQYF	TGTGCCAGCAGCTTAGAAGGGGGCAGCTCCTACGAGCAGTACTTC
NA	TRBJ1-2	TRBV28	once	CASSLMRGGYTF	TGTGCCAGCAGTTTAATGCGGGGGGGCTACACCTTC
NA	TRBJ1-1	TRBV5-4	NA	CASRIVGYTEAFF	TGTGCCAGCAGGATAGTAGGCTACACTGAAGCTTTCTTT
NA	TRBJ2-1	TRBV21-1	NA	CARTISRESYNEQFF	TGTGCCAGAACCATATCGAGGGAATCCTACAATGAGCAGTTCTTC
NA	TRBJ1-6	TRBV4-1	NA	CASSQEGPDGSYNSPLHF	TGCGCCAGCAGCCAAGAAGGACCCGACGGCTCCTATAATTCACCCCTCCACTTT
NA	TRBJ2-2	TRBV19	NA	CASSISDTGELFF	TGTGCCAGTAGTATATCTGACACCGGGGAGCTGTTTTTT
NA	TRBJ1-6	TRBV15	NA	CATSRVPGEPLHF	TGTGCCACCAGCAGAGTGCCGGGAGAACCCCTCCACTTT
NA	TRBJ2-2	TRBV11-2	NA	CASSPRTRASGHTGELFF	TGTGCCAGCAGCCCTCGGACCCGCGCCAGCGGCCACACCGGGGAGCTGTTTTTT
NA	TRBJ1-3	TRBV4-3	NA	CASSQGAGNTIYF	TGCGCCAGCAGCCAAGGAGCAGGAAACACCATATATTTT
TRBD1	TRBJ1-3	TRBV10-3	NA	CATIQGASGNTIYF	TGTGCCACCATACAGGGGGCGTCCGGAAACACCATATATTTT
TRBD2	TRBJ2-3	TRBV4-1	NA	CASSPYGTSGSTDTQYF	TGCGCCAGCAGCCCTTATGGGACTAGCGGTAGCACAGATACGCAGTATTTT
TRBD2	TRBJ2-1	TRBV6-2/TRBV6-3	NA	CASSYPQRGRGLRGYEQFF	TGTGCCAGCAGTTACCCTCAGCGCGGGAGGGGACTAAGGGGTTATGAGCAGTTCTTC
TRBD2	TRBJ2-1	TRBV10-1	NA	CASSDSGRYNEQFF	TGCGCCAGCAGTGACAGCGGGAGGTACAATGAGCAGTTCTTC
NA	TRBJ1-5	TRBV30	NA	CAWSQSLENQPQHF	TGTGCCTGGAGTCAGTCCCTGGAGAATCAGCCCCAGCATTTT
NA	TRBJ2-7	TRBV27	NA	CASSPTVAGEQYF	TGTGCCAGCAGCCCGACAGTGGCGGGGGAGCAGTACTTC
NA	TRBJ1-6	TRBV5-1	NA	CASSLEFNSPLHF	TGCGCCAGCAGCTTGGAGTTTAATTCACCCCTCCACTTT
NA	TRBJ2-1	TRBV5-4	NA	CASSTYRDPYNEQFF	TGTGCCAGCAGCACGTACCGGGATCCCTACAATGAGCAGTTCTTC
NA	TRBJ2-5	TRBV24-1	NA	CATSDYDRIGGLGETQYF	TGTGCCACCAGTGATTATGACAGGATTGGGGGCCTAGGAGAGACCCAGTACTTC
TRBD1	TRBJ2-5	TRBV7-9	NA	CASSPPTGGKETQYF	TGTGCCAGCAGCCCACCGACAGGGGGAAAAGAGACCCAGTACTTC
TRBD2	TRBJ2-7	TRBV5-1	NA	CASSLVEAGAYEQYF	TGCGCCAGCAGCTTGGTTGAGGCGGGGGCCTACGAGCAGTACTTC
NA	TRBJ1-1	TRBV5-4	once	CASSLSRYMNTEAFF	TGTGCCAGCAGCTTGTCGAGGTACATGAACACTGAAGCTTTCTTT
NA	TRBJ1-2	TRBV18	few	CASSPGGPHGYTF	TGTGCCAGCTCACCAGGGGGCCCTCATGGCTACACCTTC
TRBD2	TRBJ2-1	TRBV6-2/TRBV6-3	NA	CASSYLLAGGLYNEQFF	TGTGCCAGCAGTTATCTACTAGCGGGAGGGTTATACAATGAGCAGTTCTTC
NA	TRBJ1-3	TRBV5-5	NA	CASSLESNPIYF	TGTGCCAGCAGCTTGGAATCCAATCCCATATATTTT
NA	TRBJ2-1	TRBV9	NA	CASSHSPVGFRYNEQFF	TGTGCCAGCAGCCATTCCCCGGTTGGATTCCGATACAATGAGCAGTTCTTC